A single sample gave rise to the 25 T cell receptor beta chains below, sequenced in a study of breast tumors, draining lymph nodes, adjacent tissues. TCRdb re-derived calls from the multiplex PCR reads in MiXCR, one entry per CDR3 protein. Of about 270,000 distinct CDR3 sequences listed, over 30% were seen once; the top ten hold roughly 1.1%. Axillary draining lymph nodes of breast cancer patients supplied the node samples. Specimen: axillary lymph node tissue. Receptor source: a female donor with breast cancer. Some clones in this sample may be carry-over from other donors' samples.

At least ten counts were recorded for this clonotype. J is TRBJ2-1 and V is TRBV29-1; 10 nucleotides match TRBD2. The CDR3 runs 14 residues. V was clipped by 3 bases and J by 2 bases; unmatched bases: 1. Germline CDR1 reads SQVTM; CDR2 reads ANQGSEA. For the CDR3, the DNA is TGCAGCGTTGACGGGACTAGCGCCTACAATGAGCAGTTCTTC. Amino acid sequence: CSVDGTSAYNEQFF.

This clonotype has a count of ten or more. The rearrangement uses TRBV24-1 and TRBJ2-7; D possibly uses TRBD1 or TRBD2 (7 bases each). The V and J ends lost 4 bases and 2 bases respectively, with 14 bases between them. The CDR3 totals 15 residues. Per germline, CDR1 KGHDR and CDR2 SFDVKD. In DNA, the CDR3 is TGTGCCACCAGTGAAAACAGGGGAGGGACCTACGAGCAGTACTTC. Encoded protein: CATSENRGGTYEQYF.

This clonotype was found many times. The rearrangement uses TRBV11-2 and TRBJ1-6; 10 bases agree with TRBD1. V dropped 3 bases and J dropped 6; count of bases not matched to a gene: 2. CDR3 length: 15 residues. Germline V lookup: CDR1 SGHAT, CDR2 FQNNGV. In DNA, the CDR3 is TGTGCCAGCAGCTTTGGGACAGGGGTTAATTCACCCCTCCACTTT. It yields the protein CASSFGTGVNSPLHF.

This clonotype came up many times. The genes are TRBV6-5 and TRBJ2-7, with 10 bases aligning to TRBD2. With V trimmed by 2 bases and J by 4 bases, 2 bases remained unmatched. Germline-derived CDR1 and CDR2 are MNHEY and SVGAGI. This CDR3 has 14 amino acids. CDR3 region: CASSYRTSGYEQYF. The CDR3 bases are TGTGCCAGCAGTTACCGGACTAGCGGTTACGAGCAGTACTTC.

This clonotype appeared many times. The rearrangement links TRBV27 to TRBJ2-3; D unresolved. The CDR3 covers 12 residues. Germline CDR1 reads MNHEY; CDR2 reads SMNVEV (reference sequence). V was pared by 5 bases and J by 9 bases, with 12 bases between. The CDR3 region is CASSTPTGTQYF. CDR3 bases: TGTGCCAGCAGTACTCCGACCGGGACGCAGTATTTT.

Ten or more counts support this clonotype. The genes are TRBV19 and TRBJ2-7; D is uncertain. The length of the CDR3 is 13 residues. Trimming pared 3 bases from V and 6 bases from J, leaving 12 bases between. Germline V gene data show CDR1 as LNHDA and CDR2 as SQIVND (reference sequence). CDR3 protein: CASSILSGTEQYF. The CDR3 coding sequence is TGTGCCAGTAGTATTTTGTCGGGTACCGAGCAGTACTTC.

This clonotype was detected ten times or more. V usage is TRBV12-5 and J usage is TRBJ2-7; tentatively, D is TRBD1 or TRBD2 (5 bases each). V dropped 8 bases and J dropped 2 bases, with 16 bases sitting between them. The germline V gene encodes CDR1 LGHNT and CDR2 FRNRAP. CDR3 length equals 14 residues. The CDR3 DNA sequence: TGTGCTAGTCGAGGGGAGAGAGTAGCCTACGAGCAGTACTTC. Amino acid sequence: CASRGERVAYEQYF.

This clonotype was seen at least ten times. V and J are TRBV12-3 or TRBV12-4 and TRBJ2-1, with TRBD2 matching 8 bases. CDR3 length equals 13 residues. V lost 10 bases, J lost 5 bases, and 7 bases stayed unmatched. The chain's CDR3 is CATEREFHNEQFF. The CDR3 region has the DNA TGTGCCACCGAGCGGGAGTTTCACAATGAGCAGTTCTTC.

Ten or more counts support this clonotype. The rearrangement links TRBV7-2 to TRBJ2-5, with D possibly being TRBD1 or TRBD2 (5 bases each). CDR3 size: 18 residues. Looked up from germline, CDR1 is SGHTA and CDR2 is FQGNSA. Trimming removed 2 bases at V and 3 bases at J, with 22 bases between. CDR3 DNA: TGTGCCAGCAGCTTAATTATACGAGGGGCGGACAAAGAAGAGACCCAGTACTTC. Translated, it gives CASSLIIRGADKEETQYF.

A note on this clonotype: This could be a read error, since a much larger clone is one nucleotide away. The CDR3 DNA reads TGTGCCAGCAGTCACCTCTACACAGATACGCAGTATTTT. It encodes CASSHLYTDTQYF. This chain links TRBV6-5 with TRBJ2-3; the D is unclear. V was cut by 5 bases and J by 2 bases, with 8 bases left in between. The V gene's germline CDR1 is MNHEY and CDR2 SVGAGI. The CDR3 is 13 amino acids.

The table lists this clonotype with a few counts. This may stem from a read error, because a much larger clone lies one nucleotide away. This sequence joins TRBV12-3 or TRBV12-4 and TRBJ2-5; 9 bases match TRBD2. The CDR3 totals 15 residues. V shed 7 bases, J shed 6 bases, and the junction held 12 bases outside the gene matches. The CDR3 bases are TGTGCCAGCATATCGCTTGGGACTAGCAGAAAGACCCAGTACTTC. It encodes CASISLGTSRKTQYF.

This clonotype was counted at least ten times. The rearrangement links TRBV30 to TRBJ1-5; D is undetermined. This CDR3 contains 13 residues. V shed 3 bases and J shed 1 base, with 7 bases lying between them. CDR1 and CDR2 (germline): GTSNPN, SVGIG (reference sequence). This CDR3 reads CAWSRDSNQPQHF. In nucleotides, the CDR3 is TGTGCCTGGAGCCGCGACAGCAATCAGCCCCAGCATTTT.

This clonotype was observed at least ten times. In DNA, the CDR3 is TGCGCCAGCAGCTCGGGGCAGGGGCGAGACGAGCAGTACTTC. As protein: CASSSGQGRDEQYF. J is TRBJ2-7 and V is TRBV5-1; D may be TRBD1 (6 bases). This CDR3 has 14 residues. Germline assignment: CDR1 SGHRS and CDR2 YFSETQ. Trimming shortened V by 3 bases and J by 5 bases, and 15 bases separated the two germline ends.

The J gene is TRBJ2-2, the V gene TRBV3-1; D is ambiguous. V lost 2 bases to trimming and J lost 6 bases, with 13 bases between them. This CDR3 region has 15 residues. Germline values: CDR1 LGHDT, CDR2 YNNKEL (reference sequence). CDR3: CASSQNPIRAGELFF. CDR3 sequence (DNA): TGTGCCAGCAGCCAAAACCCGATAAGGGCCGGGGAGCTGTTTTTT.

The chain uses TRBV10-3 and TRBJ1-2; D is ambiguous. CDR1 and CDR2 (germline): ENHRY, SYGVKD. The CDR3 length is 11 residues. The chain's CDR3 is CARDLVYGYTF. The DNA for the CDR3 is TGTGCTAGAGATCTGGTCTATGGCTACACCTTC.

Comments on this clonotype: A single base separates this from a much larger clone, so it may be a read error. The V gene is TRBV20-1, the J gene TRBJ1-3, with 9 bases that match TRBD1. The CDR3 is made up of 12 amino acids. Germline assignment: CDR1 DFQATT and CDR2 SNEGSKA (reference sequence). The CDR3 DNA follows: TGCAGTGCGAGGGGACAGGGAAACACCACATATTTT. It encodes CSARGQGNTTYF.

Many counts were recorded for this clonotype. The chain joins TRBV5-5 to TRBJ1-5, with TRBD1 matching over 7 bases. Germline V CDR1 and CDR2: SGHKS, YYEKEE (reference sequence). The V and J ends lost 4 bases and 6 bases, in that order; junction bases with no gene match: 4. This CDR3 has 13 amino acids. CDR3 residues: CASSDGDSQPQHF. CDR3 DNA: TGTGCCAGCAGCGACGGGGACAGTCAGCCCCAGCATTTT.

This clonotype was counted a few times. A much larger clone sits a single nucleotide away, making a read error possible. J is TRBJ1-2 and V is TRBV5-6; 7 positions match TRBD1. CDR1 and CDR2 from the germline V gene are SGHDT and YYEEEE. With 4 bases clipped from V and 4 bases from J, the junction kept 4 bases outside the gene matches. The CDR3 loop spans 13 amino acids. Here the CDR3 reads CASSGGQTYGYTF. The DNA for the CDR3 is TGTGCCAGCAGCGGGGGACAGACCTATGGCTACACCTTC.

At least ten counts were recorded for this clonotype. The CDR3 is CASSPGPGETGELFF. The DNA of the CDR3 is TGCGCCAGCAGCCCGGGACCCGGGGAAACCGGGGAGCTGTTTTTT. This sequence joins TRBV5-1 and TRBJ2-2; D possibly matches TRBD1 or TRBD2 (5 bases each). The germline V gene encodes CDR1 SGHRS and CDR2 YFSETQ. Trimming took 4 bases from V and 5 from J, leaving 15 bases between them. This CDR3 is 15 amino acids long.

The chain is built from TRBV9 and TRBJ2-3; weak D call: TRBD2 (6 bases). The CDR3 has 14 amino acids. With 3 bases removed from V and 5 bases from J, the gap between germline ends came to 13 bases. Germline CDR1 and CDR2: SGDLS and YYNGEE. CDR3 nucleotide sequence: TGTGCCAGCAGCGGGGGGGAAACCCGAGATACGCAGTATTTT. This gives the protein CASSGGETRDTQYF. Full variable domain (missing parts from reference TRBV9 and TRBJ2-3): DSGVTQTPKHLITATGQRVTLRCSPRSGDLSVYWYQQSLDQGLQFLIQYYNGEERAKGNILERFSAQQFPDLHSELNLSSLELGDSALYFCASSGGETRDTQYFGPGTRLTVL.

This clonotype was detected ten times or more. V usage is TRBV2 and J usage is TRBJ2-5; possible D gene TRBD2, 6 bases. Trimming left V 4 bases short and J 3 bases short, with 12 bases between. This CDR3 has 14 residues. Germline V CDR1 and CDR2: SNHLY, FYNNEI. CDR3 in DNA: TGTGCCAGCAGTGGACTAGGGACGGAAGAGACCCAGTACTTC. Translating it yields CASSGLGTEETQYF.

This clonotype occurred many times. This chain joins TRBV6-6 and TRBJ2-7; TRBD2 matches 7 bases. The CDR3 length is 14 residues. The germline V gene encodes CDR1 MNHNY and CDR2 SVGAGI (reference sequence). V shed 0 bases, J shed 4 bases, and the junction held 3 bases outside the gene matches. CDR3 DNA: TGTGCCAGCAGTTACTCGTCGGGGGGATACGAGCAGTACTTC. This encodes CASSYSSGGYEQYF.

With respect to this clonotype: This sequence may be a read error, since a much larger clone differs from it by one base. The chain employs TRBV11-2 and TRBJ2-7; TRBD2 matches at 7 bases. The CDR3 covers 14 residues. Germline CDR1 and CDR2: SGHAT and FQNNGV. With 4 bases clipped from V and 3 bases from J, the junction kept 6 bases outside the gene matches. The CDR3 loop reads CASSSEAGNYEQYF. CDR3 in DNA: TGTGCCAGCAGCTCAGAAGCGGGGAACTACGAGCAGTACTTC.

This clonotype was observed at least ten times. This sequence joins TRBV9 and TRBJ2-3; TRBD2 aligns across 8 bases. CDR3 size: 15 residues. Losses at the gene ends were 1 base for V and 2 bases for J; bases not matched to a gene: 3. The V gene's germline CDR1 is SGDLS and CDR2 YYNGEE. As DNA, the CDR3 is TGTGCCAGCAGCGTAACTAGCGGCTACACAGATACGCAGTATTTT. Amino acid sequence: CASSVTSGYTDTQYF.

Many counts were recorded for this clonotype. The genes are TRBV20-1 and TRBJ2-7; the D is unclear. CDR3 size: 12 residues. V was shortened by 4 bases and J by 3 bases, with 10 bases between the two germline ends. The germline V gene encodes CDR1 DFQATT and CDR2 SNEGSKA (reference sequence). The CDR3, as DNA: TGCAGTGCTAACGCAGGATACTACGAGCAGTACTTC. Its protein product is CSANAGYYEQYF.